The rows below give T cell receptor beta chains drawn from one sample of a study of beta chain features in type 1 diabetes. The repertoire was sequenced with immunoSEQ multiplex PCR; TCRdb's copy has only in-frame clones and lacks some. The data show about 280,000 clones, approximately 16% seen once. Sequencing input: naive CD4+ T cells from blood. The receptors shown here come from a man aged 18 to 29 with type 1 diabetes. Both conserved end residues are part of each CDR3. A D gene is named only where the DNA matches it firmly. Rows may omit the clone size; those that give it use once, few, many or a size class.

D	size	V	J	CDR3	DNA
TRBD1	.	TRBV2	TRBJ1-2	CASSEVMGQGRGYTF	TGTGCCAGCAGTGAAGTTATGGGACAGGGGAGAGGCTACACCTTC
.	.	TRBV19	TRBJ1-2	CASSIVRINYGYTF	TGTGCCAGTAGTATAGTGCGGATTAACTATGGCTACACCTTC
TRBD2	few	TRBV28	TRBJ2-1	CASNRGGRAGEQFF	TGTGCCAGCAACCGGGGCGGGAGGGCTGGTGAGCAGTTCTTC
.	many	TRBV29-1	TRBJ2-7	CSGQGSSYEQYF	TGCAGCGGCCAGGGCTCATCCTACGAGCAGTACTTC
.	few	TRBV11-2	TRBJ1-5	CASSQQGGNQPQHF	TGTGCCAGCAGCCAACAGGGAGGGAATCAGCCCCAGCATTTT
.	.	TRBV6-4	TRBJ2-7	CARTRQNHYYEQYF	TGTGCCCGCACCCGACAGAACCATTACTACGAGCAGTACTTC
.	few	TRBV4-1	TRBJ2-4	CASSQGDLAKNIQYF	TGCGCCAGCAGCCAGGGGGACTTAGCCAAAAACATTCAGTACTTC
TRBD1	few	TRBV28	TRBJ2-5	CASSPGQAPETQYF	TGTGCCAGCAGTCCTGGACAGGCCCCAGAGACCCAGTACTTC
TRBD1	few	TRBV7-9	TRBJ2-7	CASSHGTGVLEQYF	TGTGCCAGCAGCCATGGGACAGGAGTACTCGAGCAGTACTTC
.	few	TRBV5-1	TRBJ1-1	CASRFPHPTGLVVGVGEAFF	TGCGCCAGCAGGTTCCCACACCCAACAGGTCTAGTCGTCGGTGTGGGTGAAGCTTTCTTT
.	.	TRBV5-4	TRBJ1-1	CASSLPAALNTEAFF	TGTGCCAGCAGCTTGCCTGCAGCGCTGAACACTGAAGCTTTCTTT
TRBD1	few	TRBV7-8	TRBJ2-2	CASSIQGAYGELFF	TGTGCCAGCAGCATACAGGGGGCCTACGGGGAGCTGTTTTTT
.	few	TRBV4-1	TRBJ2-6	CASSQLSRFGANVLTF	TGCGCCAGCAGCCAGTTGTCCAGGTTCGGAGCCAACGTCCTGACTTTC
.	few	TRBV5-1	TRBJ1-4	CASSPQGATNEKLFF	TGCGCCAGCAGCCCACAGGGAGCAACTAATGAAAAACTGTTTTTT
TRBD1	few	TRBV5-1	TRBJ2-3	CASSLEGQGTDTQYF	TGCGCCAGCAGCTTGGAGGGACAGGGCACAGATACGCAGTATTTT
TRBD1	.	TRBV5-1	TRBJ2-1	CASSPGTVTYNEQFF	TGCGCCAGCAGCCCCGGGACAGTGACCTACAATGAGCAGTTCTTC
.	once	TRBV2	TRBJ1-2	CASSAGQGNYGYTF	TGTGCCAGCAGCGCGGGGCAGGGCAACTATGGCTACACCTTC
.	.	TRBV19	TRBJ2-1	CASSIDPSSDEQFF	TGTGCCAGTAGTATTGACCCCAGCAGCGATGAGCAGTTCTTC
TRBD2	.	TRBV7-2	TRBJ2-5	CASSLGFRTSGTQYF	TGTGCCAGCAGCTTAGGGTTCCGGACTAGCGGAACCCAGTACTTC
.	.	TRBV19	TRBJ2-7	CASSTGWADPKQYF	TGTGCCAGTAGTACGGGGTGGGCCGATCCTAAGCAGTACTTC
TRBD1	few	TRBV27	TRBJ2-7	CASSLRGRGMGEQYF	TGTGCCAGCAGTTTAAGGGGGCGCGGAATGGGGGAGCAGTACTTC
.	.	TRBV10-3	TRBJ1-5	CAISESAGNQPQHF	TGTGCCATCAGTGAGTCGGCAGGGAATCAGCCCCAGCATTTT
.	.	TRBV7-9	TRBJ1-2	CASSLALSNYGYTF	TGTGCCAGCAGCTTAGCGCTAAGTAACTATGGCTACACCTTC
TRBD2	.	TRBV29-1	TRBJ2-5	CSATSSGQETQYF	TGCAGCGCAACCTCTAGCGGGCAAGAGACCCAGTACTTC
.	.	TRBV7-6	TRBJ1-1	CASSLGILQGEAFF	TGTGCCAGCAGCTTAGGAATTTTGCAGGGAGAAGCTTTCTTT
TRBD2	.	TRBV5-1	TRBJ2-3	CASSLLLAGSTDTQYF	TGCGCCAGCAGCTTGTTACTAGCGGGGAGCACAGATACGCAGTATTTT
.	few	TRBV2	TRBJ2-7	CASGRVGYEQYF	TGTGCCAGCGGCAGGGTCGGGTACGAGCAGTACTTC
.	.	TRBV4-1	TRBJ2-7	CASSRERLSYEQYF	TGCGCCAGCAGCCGTGAAAGACTCTCCTACGAGCAGTACTTC
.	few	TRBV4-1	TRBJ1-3	CASSQVRGTGNTIYF	TGCGCCAGCAGCCAAGTTCGGGGTACTGGAAACACCATATATTTT
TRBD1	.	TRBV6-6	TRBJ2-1	CASSWDSSYNEQFF	TGTGCCAGCAGTTGGGACAGCTCCTACAATGAGCAGTTCTTC
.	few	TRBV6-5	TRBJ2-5	CASTQDRLTQYF	TGTGCCAGCACCCAAGACAGGCTGACCCAGTACTTC